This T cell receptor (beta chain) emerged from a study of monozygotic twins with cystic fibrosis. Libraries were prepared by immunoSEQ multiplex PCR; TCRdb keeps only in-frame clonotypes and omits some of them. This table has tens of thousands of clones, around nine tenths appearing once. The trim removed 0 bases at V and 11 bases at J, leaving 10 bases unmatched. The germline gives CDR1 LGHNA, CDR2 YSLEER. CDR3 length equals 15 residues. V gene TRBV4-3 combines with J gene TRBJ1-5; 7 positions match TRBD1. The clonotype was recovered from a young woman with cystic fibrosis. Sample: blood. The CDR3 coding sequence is TGCGCCAGCAGCCAAGACTTGGCGGCCAGGGGGTCCCAGCATTTT. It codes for CASSQDLAARGSQHF.